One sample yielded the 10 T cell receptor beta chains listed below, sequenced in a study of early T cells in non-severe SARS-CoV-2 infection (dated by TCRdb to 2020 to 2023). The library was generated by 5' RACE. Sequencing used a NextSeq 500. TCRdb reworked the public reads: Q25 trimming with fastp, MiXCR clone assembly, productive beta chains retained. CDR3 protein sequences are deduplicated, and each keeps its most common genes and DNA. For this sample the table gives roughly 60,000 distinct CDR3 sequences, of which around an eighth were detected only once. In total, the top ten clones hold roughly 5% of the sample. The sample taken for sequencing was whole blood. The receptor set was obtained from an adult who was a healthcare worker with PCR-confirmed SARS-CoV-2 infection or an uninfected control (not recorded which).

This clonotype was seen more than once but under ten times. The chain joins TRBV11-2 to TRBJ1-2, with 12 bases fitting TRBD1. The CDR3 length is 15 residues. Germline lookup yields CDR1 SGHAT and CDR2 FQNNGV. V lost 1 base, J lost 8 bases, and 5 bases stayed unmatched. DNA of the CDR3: TGTGCCAGCAGCTTAGGGGGACAGGGGGCGCGAGGCTACACCTTC. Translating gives CASSLGGQGARGYTF. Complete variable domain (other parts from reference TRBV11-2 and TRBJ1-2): EAGVAQSPRYKIIEKRQSVAFWCNPISGHATLYWYQQILGQGPKLLIQFQNNGVVDDSQLPKDRFSAERLKGVDSTLKIQPAKLEDSAVYLCASSLGGQGARGYTFGSGTRLTVV.

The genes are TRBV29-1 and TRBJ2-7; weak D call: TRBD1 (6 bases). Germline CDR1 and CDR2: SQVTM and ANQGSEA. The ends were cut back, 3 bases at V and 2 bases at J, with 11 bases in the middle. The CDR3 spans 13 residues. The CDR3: CSVDDGTTYEQYF. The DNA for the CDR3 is TGCAGCGTTGATGACGGGACAACCTACGAGCAGTACTTC.

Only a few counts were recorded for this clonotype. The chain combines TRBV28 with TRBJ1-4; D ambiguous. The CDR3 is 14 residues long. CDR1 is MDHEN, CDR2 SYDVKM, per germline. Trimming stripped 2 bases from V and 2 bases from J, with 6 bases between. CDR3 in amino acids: CASSLTATNEKLFF. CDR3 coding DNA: TGTGCCAGCAGTTTAACAGCTACTAATGAAAAACTGTTTTTT.

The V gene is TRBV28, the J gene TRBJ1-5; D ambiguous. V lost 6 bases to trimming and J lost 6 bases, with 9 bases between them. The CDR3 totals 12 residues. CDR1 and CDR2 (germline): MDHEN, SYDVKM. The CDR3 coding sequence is TGTGCCAGCAGGCCCCCTCTTCAGCCCCAGCATTTT. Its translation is CASRPPLQPQHF.

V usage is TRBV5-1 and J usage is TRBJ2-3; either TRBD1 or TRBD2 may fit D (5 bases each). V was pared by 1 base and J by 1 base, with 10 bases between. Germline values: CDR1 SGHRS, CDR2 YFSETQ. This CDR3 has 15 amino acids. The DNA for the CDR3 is TGCGCCAGCAGCTTGCGAGGGACCGGCACAGATACGCAGTATTTT. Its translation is CASSLRGTGTDTQYF.

CDR3 sequence: CATSRDRLFQETQYF. For the CDR3, the DNA is TGTGCCACCAGCAGAGATCGTTTGTTCCAAGAGACCCAGTACTTC. The chain combines TRBV15 with TRBJ2-5; D is unclear. V gave up 0 bases and J gave up 1 base, with 9 bases separating them. Germline V gene sequence: CDR1 LNHNV, CDR2 YYDKDF (reference sequence). CDR3 length: 15 amino acids.

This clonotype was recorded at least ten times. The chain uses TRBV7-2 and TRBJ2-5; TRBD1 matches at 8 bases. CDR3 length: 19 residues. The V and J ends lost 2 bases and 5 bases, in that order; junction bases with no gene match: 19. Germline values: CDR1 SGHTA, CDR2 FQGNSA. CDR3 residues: CASSLYPGRGQGFRETQYF. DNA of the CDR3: TGTGCCAGCAGCTTATACCCGGGCAGGGGGCAAGGATTTCGGGAGACCCAGTACTTC.

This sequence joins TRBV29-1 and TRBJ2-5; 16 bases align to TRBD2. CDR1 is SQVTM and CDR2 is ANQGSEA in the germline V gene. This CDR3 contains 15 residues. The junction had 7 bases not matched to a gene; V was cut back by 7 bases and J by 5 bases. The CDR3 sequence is CSGGLAGGPSETQYF. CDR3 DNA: TGCAGCGGGGGACTAGCGGGAGGGCCGAGTGAGACCCAGTACTTC. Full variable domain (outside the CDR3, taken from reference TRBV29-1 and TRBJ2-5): SAVISQKPSRDICQRGTSLTIQCQVDSQVTMMFWYRQQPGQSLTLIATANQGSEATYESGFVIDKFPISRPNLTFSTLTVSNMSPEDSSIYLCSGGLAGGPSETQYFGPGTRLLVL.

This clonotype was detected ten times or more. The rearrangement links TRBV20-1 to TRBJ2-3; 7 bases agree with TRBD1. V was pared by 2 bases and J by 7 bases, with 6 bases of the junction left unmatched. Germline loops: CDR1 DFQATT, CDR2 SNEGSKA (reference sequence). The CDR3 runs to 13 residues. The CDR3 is CSARPDRINTQYF. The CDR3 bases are TGCAGTGCTAGACCGGACAGGATTAATACGCAGTATTTT.

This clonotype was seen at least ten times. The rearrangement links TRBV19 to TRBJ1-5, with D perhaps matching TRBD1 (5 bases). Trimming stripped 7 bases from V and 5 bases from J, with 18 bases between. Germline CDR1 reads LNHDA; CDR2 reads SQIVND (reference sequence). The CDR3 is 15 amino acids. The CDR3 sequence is CASNRFPGGDQPQHF. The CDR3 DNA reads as TGTGCCAGTAACAGGTTCCCTGGCGGTGATCAGCCCCAGCATTTT.